Detailed here is one TCR beta chain. The CDR3 has 16 amino acids. The germline V gene has CDR1 SGHTA and CDR2 FQGNSA. After removal of 1 base from V and 2 bases from J, the junction contained 5 bases not matched to a gene. This entry is derived from a study of blood T cells in healthy people across ages. Alongside a J-beta primer mix, a sample-barcoded 5' primer served in a second PCR lasting about 6 to 12 cycles. Using its own MiXCR run on the 5' RACE reads, TCRdb lists one record per CDR3 protein. The sample includes some 1,800,000 distinct CDR3 sequences, about two fifths of them seen just once. This chain joins TRBV7-2 and TRBJ2-7, with 10 bases identical to TRBD1. The receptor was derived from a human donor in good health. The sequenced sample consisted of blood. CDR3 nucleotide sequence: TGTGCCAGCAGCTTAGACGTTGGGACAGGGGCCTACGAGCAGTACTTC. Protein sequence: CASSLDVGTGAYEQYF. The entire variable domain, with the rest obtained from reference TRBV7-2 and TRBJ2-7, is as follows: GAGVSQSPSNKVTEKGKDVELRCDPISGHTALYWYRQSLGQGLEFLIYFQGNSAPDKSGLPSDRFSAERTGGSVSTLTIQRTQQEDSAVYLCASSLDVGTGAYEQYFGPGTRLTVT.